This record covers a single TCR beta chain. V lost 6 bases to trimming and J lost 1 base; unmatched junction nucleotides: 6. The CDR3 is 15 residues long. This record belongs to a study of T-cell memory formation after mild COVID-19. TCRdb called the 5' RACE reads again in MiXCR, with one record for every CDR3 protein. The sample lists about 190,000 distinct CDR3 sequences; more than 9% were seen once. The sequence came from a man between 18 and 35 years old who had mild COVID-19 (a few samples of this study predate the infection). Cell type and time point are not known. The sequencing sample was made of PBMCs or a T cell subset sorted from them (not recorded which). This sequence joins TRBV12-3 or TRBV12-4 and TRBJ1-5, with 7 bases lining up with TRBD1. DNA for the CDR3: TGTGCCAGCAGCACAACAGGGGTGAGCAATCAGCCCCAGCATTTT. As protein: CASSTTGVSNQPQHF.